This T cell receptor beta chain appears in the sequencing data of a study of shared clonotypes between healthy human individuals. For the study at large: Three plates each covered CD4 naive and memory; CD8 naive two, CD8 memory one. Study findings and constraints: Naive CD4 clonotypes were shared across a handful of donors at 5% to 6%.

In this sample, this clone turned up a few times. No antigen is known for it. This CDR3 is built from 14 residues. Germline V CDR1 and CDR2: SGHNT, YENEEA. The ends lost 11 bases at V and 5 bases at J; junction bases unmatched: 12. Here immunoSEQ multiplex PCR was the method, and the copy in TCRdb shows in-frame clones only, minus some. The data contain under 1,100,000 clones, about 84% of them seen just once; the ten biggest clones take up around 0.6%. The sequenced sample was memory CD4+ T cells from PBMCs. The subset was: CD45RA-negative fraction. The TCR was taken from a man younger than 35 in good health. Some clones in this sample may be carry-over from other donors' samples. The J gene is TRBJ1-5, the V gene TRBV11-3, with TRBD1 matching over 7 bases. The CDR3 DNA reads TGTGCCGGCTTGGGGACAGTAGGGGATCAGCCCCAGCATTTT. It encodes CAGLGTVGDQPQHF.